This T cell receptor (beta chain) originates from a study of cytomegalovirus exposure and HLA in healthy donors (dated by TCRdb to the late 2010s). Regarding the research as a whole: An earlier analysis of more than 550 of the donors reported under 300 Gb of sequence data and 95 million to 130 million unique TCR beta sequences obtained from some 200 million T cells. An early release covering more than 500 HLA-typed donors comprised roughly 300 gigabases of sequencing data and about 90 million unique TCR sequences. Of the roughly 400 genotyped donors, about 80% fell in the genetic ancestry cluster associated with self-reported Caucasian donors. The study was designed to test whether signatures of past pathogen exposure could be identified by cataloging public T cell receptors. The study profiled the T cell repertoires of 550 to 700 subjects by immunosequencing and related them to cytomegalovirus serostatus. Besides the first cohort of 500 to 700 subjects, a separate validation cohort made up of 120 or so different subjects was used. High-throughput TCR immunosequencing, statistical association of individual TCRs with disease status, and machine learning were combined to predict cytomegalovirus infection status. A later analysis re-examined previously published TCR beta repertoires from just over 650 donors and added high-resolution HLA genotyping to investigate patterns of TCR occurrence. Rather than drawing on any new phenotypic data, the later analysis identified candidate immune exposures from TCR beta sequences and the way those sequences occurred across donors. In an earlier analysis of roughly 600 of the donors, high-throughput TCR beta sequencing was used to judge whether each TCR beta V gene segment behaved as functional or pseudogenic. Donor age, sex, ethnicity and CMV serostatus were compiled alongside the repertoire data. A later genetic analysis took genome-wide SNP genotypes for about three fifths of the 666 donors and used that subset as a discovery cohort. All discovery cohort repertoires had been generated on a single sequencing platform. HLA typing included class I and class II loci at four-digit resolution. Typing coverage differed by locus: A, B, C, DRB1 and DQB1 were typed in roughly 620-640 donors, DQA1 in about 550, DPA1 in approximately 600, and DPB1 in around 440. Roughly 5 DR-DQ haplotypes were treated as single units for association and clustering because of strong linkage in the cohort. Among almost 400 genotyped donors of the cohort, an average of about 240,000 unique TCR beta nucleotide sequences were sequenced per donor, roughly 18% of them non-productive. General conclusions and limits of the study: Because some donors lacked HLA typing at each locus, the association tests relied only on the typed subset. The study listed 170 or so TCR beta chains as associated with cytomegalovirus. When HLA alleles, especially DR and DQ, strongly co-occurred, attributing TCR associations to individual alleles was difficult. V-gene and J-gene trimming of TCR beta chains was associated with a missense DCLRE1C variant in a later genetic analysis, and the association was replicated in an independent cohort. Sequencing depth was assumed to be roughly uniform across donors in the presence/absence analyses, though that assumption may not hold. Specific HLA alleles were associated with 15,000 to 20,000 TCR beta sequences at a false discovery rate of 0.05 in a later analysis. Correlated functional status among segregating V segments might reflect linkage disequilibrium, but an unknown experimental factor could not be ruled out. In both the original and validation cohorts, the classifier was reported to diagnose cytomegalovirus status with high specificity and sensitivity. A cluster of highly shared sequence variants was judged likely to represent a technical artifact of the sequencing pipeline. The only immune exposure information available for the cohort was CMV serostatus. A further reported finding was that TCR beta sequences accurately predicted the HLA-A and HLA-B alleles for most subjects in the first cohort. This cohort had only TCR beta chains sequenced, and the lack of alpha or paired-chain data limited which features could be detected. Most TCR sequences were seen in very few donors, while some public TCRs were found in many individuals. In a later analysis, several top co-occurrence clusters were reported to appear linked to parvovirus B19, influenza, CMV and Epstein-Barr virus. According to the authors, the approach could potentially be generalized to other disease states and immunological phenotypes. Around 16 rarely observed V segments, including chromosome 9 orphons, were excluded from the earlier analysis of several hundred of the donors because counts were too low. According to a later analysis, TCR association rates differed among HLA loci, with DRB1 alleles showing the most associated TCRs and HLA-C alleles showing the fewest. According to a later analysis, most CMV-associated TCR beta chains appeared to be HLA-restricted, and the HLA associations seemed to be driven largely by CMV exposure. In a later genetic analysis, fewer N-insertions in productive TCRs were reported among donors in an Asian-associated ancestry cluster than the roughly 710-donor mean. In vitro tests confirmed that a few of the cytomegalovirus-associated TCR beta chains recognize cytomegalovirus antigens. In an earlier analysis of under 600 of the donors, most TCR beta V segments were observed in productive rearrangements about 90% or about 30% of the time, broadly matching IMGT annotations. Some IMGT-functional V segments, including TRBV6-2 and TRBV6-3, could not be distinguished by the 87-base-pair reads and were therefore excluded. In a later analysis, HLA-associated TCR beta chains were found to be more clonally expanded and to have lower generation probabilities than equally common non-associated chains.

The cohort was made up of 500 to 800 healthy bone marrow donors. All cohort members were sampled while nominally healthy, although unrecorded immune exposures were likely present. The donor was CMV seronegative and belonged to the group of around 350 seronegative cohort members. A peripheral blood sample was provided by each donor, and peripheral blood mononuclear cells were used for TCR beta sequencing. Genomic DNA extraction from the blood cell samples was performed with the Qiagen DNeasy Blood Extraction Kit. Relative to germline, V is 8 bases shorter and J is 3 bases shorter, with 19 bases between their ends. From the germline V gene, CDR1 is MNHEY and CDR2 is SVGAGI. The CDR3 covers 15 residues, taking in both the cysteine and the phenylalanine. Only the CDR3 DNA is retained, 45 bases long and in frame from the first base. Libraries were made using the immunoSEQ multiplex PCR assay. For the multiplex PCR, a mixture combining 60 forward primers for TCR Vbeta segments and 13 reverse primers for TCR Jbeta segments was used. A multiplex PCR assay on genomic DNA amplified the CDR3 region of rearranged TCR beta genes. The amplified TCR beta libraries were sequenced on the Illumina HiSeq System as 87-base-pair reads. The paper's data handling went like this. A later analysis counted 65 million to 90 million unique TCR beta chains across the 666 repertoires, and approximately 11 million of these chains were shared by at least two donors. Raw reads were error-corrected and collapsed into unique sequences with a nearest-neighbor algorithm that merged closely related sequences to remove PCR and sequencing errors. V, D and J gene segments were assigned by aligning CDR3 sequences to IMGT reference sequences. For a sequence to be retained, at least a six-nucleotide match to both a V gene segment and a J gene segment was required. A rearrangement was called productive if the CDR3 had no stop codons and remained in frame with V and J, and every other rearrangement was called non-productive. Following IMGT convention, CDR3 was defined as the stretch from the second conserved V-encoded cysteine up to the conserved J-encoded phenylalanine. In an earlier analysis of approximately 590 of the donors, sequences lacking an unambiguous match to a single V gene segment were excluded. An earlier analysis of about 590 of the donors classified V segments as functional when productive rearrangements were above 56.7% and as segregating when the standard deviation between donors was above 5%. A statistical classification framework was built to diagnose cytomegalovirus status from the catalog of TCR beta chain sequences. In a later analysis, V and J genes were assigned by comparing TCR nucleotide sequences against IMGT/GENE-DB human TR gene sequences. In a later analysis, CDR3 sequences and most-parsimonious VDJ recombination scenarios were assigned using the TCRdist pipeline. In a later analysis, each TCR beta chain was defined by its CDR3 amino acid sequence together with its V-gene family, and reads without a unique V-gene family were excluded. To address suspected cross-contamination and a sequencing artifact, a later analysis removed 550 to 750 highly shared, low-generation-probability nucleotide sequences. In a later analysis, a clonal expansion index was calculated for each public chain from normalized within-repertoire ranks of inferred template counts. In a later analysis, generation probabilities were computed using a VDJ recombination model fitted to out-of-frame rearrangements, and the results were checked against IGoR. Hypergeometric tests were used in a later analysis to score TCR-TCR, TCR-HLA and TCR-CMV co-occurrence, with a repertoire-size bias correction applied to the TCR pairs. To estimate false discovery rates, a later analysis permuted the HLA or CMV assignments 20 times. A later analysis grouped co-occurring TCRs with DBSCAN, adding TCRdist sequence similarity when clustering within HLA-allele-positive subsets. For co-occurrence clustering, repertoires with fewer than 30,000 or more than 120,000 public chains were excluded, along with 4 to 6 repertoires with anomalous nucleotide sharing. Here the immuneACCESS table is served through TCRdb, limited to in-frame sequences with V and J called. Missing clones are a known gap in these copies; in checked studies unresolved V genes cover under half, and the rest lacks a known reason. V and J calls and clone size follow that table, whereas D and trimming were derived from the DNA. The sample's table covers approximately 93,000 clones. The ten largest make up roughly 3.5% of the sample.

Concerning this clone: It has no known antigen specificity.

The chain was built from TRBV6-5 and TRBJ2-5, with a tentative D gene TRBD2 over 5 matching bases. Sequenced: PBMCs. The sequence was collected from a woman in her twenties or thirties in good health and CMV-seronegative. The encoded CDR3 is CASQINGGSEETQYF. The nucleotide sequence reads TGTGCCAGCCAGATCAATGGAGGTAGCGAAGAGACCCAGTACTTC.